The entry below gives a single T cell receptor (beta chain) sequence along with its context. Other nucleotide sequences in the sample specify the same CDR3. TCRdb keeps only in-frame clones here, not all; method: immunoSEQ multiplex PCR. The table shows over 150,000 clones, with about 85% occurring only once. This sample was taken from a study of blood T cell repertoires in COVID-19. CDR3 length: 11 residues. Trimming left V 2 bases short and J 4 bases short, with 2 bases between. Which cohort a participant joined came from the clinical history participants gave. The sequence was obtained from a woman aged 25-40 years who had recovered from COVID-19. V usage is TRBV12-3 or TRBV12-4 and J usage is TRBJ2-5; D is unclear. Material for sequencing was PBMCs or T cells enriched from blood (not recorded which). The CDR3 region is CASSLRETQYF. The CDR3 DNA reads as TGTGCCAGCAGTTTACGAGAGACCCAGTACTTC.